Shown below are 10 T cell receptor beta chains from a single sample sequenced in a study of T cells expressing NK-cell markers. TCRdb re-called the 5' RACE reads, yielding one record per CDR3 amino acid sequence without DNA. The sample data list about 150,000 distinct CDR3 sequences. The material sequenced was blood T cells: a sorted CD56 or NKG2C T cell subset, CD4+ or CD8+ T cells, or bulk PBMC T cells (not recorded which). Receptor source: a woman aged 45-60 years in good health.

The CDR3: CASSSGTAGDTQYF. This chain links TRBV6-5 with TRBJ2-3; TCRdb selects TRBD2, and the lack of DNA leaves this call unchecked. The CDR3 sequence is 14 residues long. Germline V gene data show CDR1 as MNHEY and CDR2 as SVGAGI.

V usage is TRBV11-2 and J usage is TRBJ1-1; as DNA is missing, the TRBD1 call by TCRdb cannot be tested. The CDR3 sequence is 12 residues long. Germline loops: CDR1 SGHAT, CDR2 FQNNGV. The CDR3 region is CASSLEGQGPFF. Variable domain in full (rest from reference TRBV11-2 and TRBJ1-1): EAGVAQSPRYKIIEKRQSVAFWCNPISGHATLYWYQQILGQGPKLLIQFQNNGVVDDSQLPKDRFSAERLKGVDSTLKIQPAKLEDSAVYLCASSLEGQGPFFGQGTRLTVV.

The chain links TRBV25-1 to TRBJ1-2; the D gene TCRdb calls, TRBD1, cannot be checked with no DNA. Germline CDR1 and CDR2: MGHDK and SYGVNS. The CDR3 runs 14 residues. CDR3 sequence reads: CASSHGTGTYGYTF.

This chain links TRBV20-1 with TRBJ2-3; TCRdb lists TRBD2, though no DNA is available to test this call. CDR3 length: 15 amino acids. In germline, CDR1 is DFQATT, CDR2 SNEGSKA (reference sequence). The CDR3 sequence is CSATEGLADTDTQYF.

The V gene is TRBV3-1, the J gene TRBJ2-3; no DNA is available, so the TRBD2 call from TCRdb remains unchecked. This CDR3 has 19 amino acids. CDR1 LGHDT and CDR2 YNNKEL come from the germline V gene (reference sequence). This CDR3 is CASSQDVMASGRLTDTQYF.

The rearrangement links TRBV6-5 to TRBJ2-1; TCRdb outputs TRBD1, but without DNA this stays unchecked. Looked up from germline, CDR1 is MNHEY and CDR2 is SVGAGI. The CDR3 loop spans 15 amino acids. CDR3 amino acids: CASRYGQGLYNEQFF.

V and J are TRBV19 and TRBJ1-2; TCRdb's assignment of TRBD1 cannot be checked, as there is no DNA. The CDR3 is 13 residues long. Germline V CDR1 and CDR2: LNHDA, SQIVND (reference sequence). The chain's CDR3 is CASRNMGAVGYTF.

The chain joins TRBV4-1 to TRBJ2-7. Germline assignment: CDR1 MGHRA and CDR2 YSYEKL. This CDR3 is 11 amino acids long. The CDR3 loop is CASSQQNEQYF.

V is TRBV12-5 and J is TRBJ2-3. Per germline, CDR1 LGHNT and CDR2 FRNRAP. The CDR3 has 14 residues. CDR3 loop: CASGLATSTDTQYF.

The chain joins TRBV7-9 to TRBJ2-3; without DNA, the TCRdb call of TRBD1 cannot be checked. In germline, CDR1 is SEHNR, CDR2 FQNEAQ (reference sequence). CDR3 length: 13 amino acids. CDR3 sequence: CASEHRATDTQYF.